One and the same sample provided the 30 T cell receptor beta chains below, sequenced in a study of blood T cell repertoires in COVID-19. The repertoire was sequenced with immunoSEQ multiplex PCR; TCRdb's copy has only in-frame clones and lacks some. Of about 150,000 clones detected, roughly 71% appear once; the ten largest clones hold 3.5% to 4.5%. Sequenced: peripheral blood. The receptors originated from a woman of 80 years or more with acute or convalescent COVID-19.

The chain has TRBV10-3 and TRBJ1-4; D might be TRBD1 (6 bases). Between the trimmed V and J ends, which lost 5 bases and 2 bases, there was a span of 9 bases. Germline CDR1 ENHRY, CDR2 SYGVKD. The CDR3 runs to 14 residues. DNA for the CDR3: TGTGCCATCAGTAGGACAGAGACTAATGAAAAACTGTTTTTT. Translating gives CAISRTETNEKLFF.

The genes are TRBV4-3 and TRBJ2-7; 9 bases match TRBD1. The germline V gene has CDR1 LGHNA and CDR2 YSLEER. The ends lost 1 base at V and 1 base at J; junction bases unmatched: 5. The CDR3 covers 16 residues. The CDR3: CASSQGSDRGSYEQYF. CDR3 nucleotides: TGCGCCAGCAGCCAAGGCAGCGACAGGGGGTCCTACGAGCAGTACTTC.

The chain is built from TRBV19 and TRBJ1-5, with D perhaps matching TRBD1 (6 bases). The CDR3 consists of 15 residues. Trimming removed 5 bases at V and 0 bases at J, with 11 bases between. Germline V CDR1 and CDR2: LNHDA, SQIVND (reference sequence). CDR3 amino acids: CASSGQFDSNQPQHF. The CDR3 DNA reads as TGTGCCAGTAGTGGACAGTTCGATAGCAATCAGCCCCAGCATTTT.

Only one count was recorded for this clone. This chain links TRBV27 with TRBJ2-1; TRBD2 is a possible D gene (5 bases). CDR3 length: 15 residues. Germline V gene lookup returns CDR1 MNHEY and CDR2 SMNVEV (reference sequence). V shed 2 bases and J shed 2 bases, with 10 bases lying between them. This chain's CDR3 is CASSLPGKAYNEQFF. CDR3 DNA: TGTGCCAGCAGTTTACCCGGGAAGGCCTACAATGAGCAGTTCTTC.

This clone was picked up one time. The rearrangement uses TRBV6-5 and TRBJ1-1; TRBD1 is a possible D gene (6 bases). Between the trimmed V and J ends, which lost 4 bases and 1 base, there was a span of 13 bases. The germline V gene encodes CDR1 MNHEY and CDR2 SVGAGI. This CDR3 has 15 residues. CDR3 loop: CASSSDVGGNTEAFF. CDR3 DNA sequence: TGTGCCAGCAGTTCTGATGTAGGGGGGAACACTGAAGCTTTCTTT.

This clone was seen a handful of times. Here the CDR3 DNA reads TGTGCCAGCTCACCAGGGGCAGATGGCTACACCTTC. Translating it yields CASSPGADGYTF. The chain joins TRBV18 to TRBJ1-2; the D gene is possibly TRBD1 (5 bases). The CDR3 covers 12 residues. Germline CDR1 is KGHSH and CDR2 is LQKENI. The ends were cut back, 2 bases at V and 6 bases at J, with 7 bases in the middle. The whole variable domain, remainder taken from reference TRBV18 and TRBJ1-2, is NAGVMQNPRHLVRRRGQEARLRCSPMKGHSHVYWYRQLPEEGLKFMVYLQKENIIDESGMPKERFSAEFPKEGPSILRIQQVVRGDSAAYFCASSPGADGYTFGSGTRLTVV.

This clone was picked up a small number of times. The chain carries TRBV19 and TRBJ1-3; a possible D gene is TRBD1 (5 bases). Trimming removed 10 bases from V and 3 bases from J, with 13 bases in between. CDR1 is LNHDA and CDR2 is SQIVND in the germline V gene (reference sequence). This CDR3 region has 13 residues. The CDR3 loop reads CATRRGFGNTIYF. In nucleotides, the CDR3 is TGTGCCACTCGTCGGGGGTTTGGAAACACCATATATTTT.

This chain joins TRBV5-1 and TRBJ1-6; D unclear. Germline V gene lookup returns CDR1 SGHRS and CDR2 YFSETQ. This CDR3 comprises 14 residues. Trimming shortened V by 3 bases and J by 7 bases, and 11 bases separated the two germline ends. This CDR3 reads CASSSDKANSPLHF. CDR3 DNA: TGCGCCAGCAGCTCCGACAAGGCCAATTCACCCCTCCACTTT.

V gene TRBV4-3 combines with J gene TRBJ2-2, with 12 bases identical to TRBD2. V dropped 0 bases and J dropped 3; count of bases not matched to a gene: 8. This CDR3 has 19 residues. Germline CDR1 LGHNA, CDR2 YSLEER. The CDR3 here is CASSQELLAGGRDTGELFF. DNA for the CDR3: TGCGCCAGCAGCCAAGAGTTACTAGCGGGGGGTCGGGACACCGGGGAGCTGTTTTTT.

This clone showed up many times. CDR3 residues: CASSLFQGATYEQYF. The CDR3 coding sequence is TGTGCCAGCAGCTTATTCCAGGGGGCCACCTACGAGCAGTACTTC. This chain uses TRBV11-2 with TRBJ2-7; TRBD1 agrees at 8 bases. After removal of 2 bases from V and 2 bases from J, the junction contained 5 bases not matched to a gene. Per the germline V gene, CDR1 is SGHAT and CDR2 is FQNNGV. The CDR3 has 15 residues.

This clone was found a few times. This chain links TRBV19 with TRBJ1-2; D is uncertain. Germline CDR1 is LNHDA and CDR2 is SQIVND (reference sequence). The ends were cut back, 1 base at V and 7 bases at J, with 10 bases in the middle. The CDR3 runs 13 residues. DNA for the CDR3: TGTGCCAGTAGTATAGTAACCACGGGTGGCTACACCTTC. It translates to CASSIVTTGGYTF. Looking up the rest from reference TRBV19 and TRBJ1-2 gives the full variable domain: DGGITQSPKYLFRKEGQNVTLSCEQNLNHDAMYWYRQDPGQGLRLIYYSQIVNDFQKGDIAEGYSVSREKKESFPLTVTSAQKNPTAFYLCASSIVTTGGYTFGSGTRLTVV.

The chain employs TRBV27 and TRBJ1-1; D gene uncertain. The CDR3 is made up of 13 amino acids. Trimming pared 6 bases from V and 5 bases from J, leaving 13 bases between. Germline V lookup: CDR1 MNHEY, CDR2 SMNVEV (reference sequence). The CDR3 coding sequence is TGTGCCAGCAGAGACGCTAGAGGGACTGAAGCTTTCTTT. This codes for CASRDARGTEAFF.

The genes are TRBV20-1 and TRBJ2-7; 8 bases agree with TRBD2. CDR3 length: 16 amino acids. Germline values: CDR1 DFQATT, CDR2 SNEGSKA (reference sequence). Trimming cost V 3 bases and J 7 bases; bases outside gene matches: 17. The CDR3 reads CSASLSGRRDTGEQYF. The CDR3 coding sequence is TGCAGTGCTAGTCTCAGCGGGAGAAGGGACACGGGGGAGCAGTACTTC.

The chain employs TRBV7-9 and TRBJ1-2, with TRBD1 matching 10 bases. CDR1 is SEHNR and CDR2 is FQNEAQ in the germline V gene (reference sequence). This CDR3 region has 16 residues. Trimming removed 8 bases from V and 2 bases from J; junction bases left unmatched: 11. CDR3 in DNA: TGTGCCAGCCGAAAGTCCGAGACAGGGGGCAACTATGGCTACACCTTC. It translates to CASRKSETGGNYGYTF.

The chain uses TRBV29-1 and TRBJ2-1; TRBD1 matches at 7 bases. V trimming: 3 bases; J trimming: 3 bases; junction bases outside the gene matches: 5. The CDR3 covers 14 residues. The V gene's germline CDR1 is SQVTM and CDR2 ANQGSEA. CDR3 sequence: CSVETGYDYNEQFF. The CDR3 DNA sequence: TGCAGCGTTGAGACAGGGTATGACTACAATGAGCAGTTCTTC.

The rearrangement joins TRBV23-1 to TRBJ1-5; D call uncertain. TRBV23-1 is an open reading frame, and its role is uncertain. The V end lost 7 bases, the J end lost 4 bases, and 14 bases lay between the germline ends. This CDR3 has 14 amino acids. The CDR3 is CASTIPNENQPQHF. The CDR3 coding sequence is TGCGCCAGCACTATTCCGAACGAGAATCAGCCCCAGCATTTT.

CDR3 region: CASSSTQTGGNVNTEAFF. CDR3 nucleotides: TGTGCCAGCTCAAGTACTCAGACAGGGGGGAATGTGAACACTGAAGCTTTCTTT. The chain combines TRBV18 with TRBJ1-1, with 9 positions matching TRBD1. V lost 5 bases to trimming and J lost 0 bases; unmatched junction nucleotides: 13. The germline CDR1 and CDR2 sequences are KGHSH and LQKENI. This CDR3 contains 18 residues.

This clone appeared a few times. This sequence joins TRBV5-5 and TRBJ1-4; 7 bases are a match to TRBD1. From germline, CDR1 is SGHKS and CDR2 YYEKEE (reference sequence). The CDR3 spans 16 residues. The trim removed 0 bases at V and 1 base at J, leaving 3 bases unmatched. CDR3 residues: CASSLDRGLTNEKLFF. DNA for the CDR3: TGTGCCAGCAGCTTGGACAGGGGTTTAACTAATGAAAAACTGTTTTTT.

The V call is TRBV19, the J call TRBJ1-3; tentatively, D is TRBD1 (6 bases). The CDR3 runs 15 residues. The germline V and J ends were trimmed by 5 bases and 9 bases, with 20 bases remaining between them. Germline CDR1 and CDR2: LNHDA and SQIVND (reference sequence). CDR3 DNA sequence: TGTGCCAGTAGTCCCCGGGGGGCCTCGGGGCGCACCATATATTTT. Translated, it gives CASSPRGASGRTIYF. Filled out from reference TRBV19 and TRBJ1-3, the complete variable domain reads DGGITQSPKYLFRKEGQNVTLSCEQNLNHDAMYWYRQDPGQGLRLIYYSQIVNDFQKGDIAEGYSVSREKKESFPLTVTSAQKNPTAFYLCASSPRGASGRTIYFGEGSWLTVV.

The chain couples TRBV18 to TRBJ2-5; D is ambiguous. The germline V gene encodes CDR1 KGHSH and CDR2 LQKENI. Trimming stripped 3 bases from V and 3 bases from J, with 32 bases between. This CDR3 spans 21 amino acids. The DNA for the CDR3 is TGTGCCAGCTCACCTGACAAACCCAACTTTTTTCTATACCACCCTAAAGAGACCCAGTACTTC. Protein: CASSPDKPNFFLYHPKETQYF.

V and J are TRBV9 and TRBJ2-1; D is possibly TRBD2 (6 bases). The CDR3 loop spans 17 amino acids. The germline V gene has CDR1 SGDLS and CDR2 YYNGEE. The germline V and J ends were trimmed by 2 bases and 2 bases, with 17 bases remaining between them. As DNA, the CDR3 is TGTGCCAGCAGCGTCGCCGGGACTCCTAATACCTACAATGAGCAGTTCTTC. Protein product: CASSVAGTPNTYNEQFF.

This clone was observed a few times. The chain is built from TRBV6-5 and TRBJ2-7; 11 bases agree with TRBD2. The CDR3 has 15 amino acids. Germline V gene lookup returns CDR1 MNHEY and CDR2 SVGAGI. The V gene end was trimmed by 7 bases and the J gene end by 6 bases; junction bases not matched to a gene: 11. The CDR3 protein is CASTSGTSGSTEQYF. CDR3 nucleotides: TGTGCCAGCACCTCCGGGACTAGCGGTTCCACCGAGCAGTACTTC.

The chain employs TRBV15 and TRBJ2-2, with 11 bases that match TRBD2. CDR3 length: 17 amino acids. From germline, CDR1 is LNHNV and CDR2 YYDKDF (reference sequence). Trimming cost V 1 base and J 3 bases; bases outside gene matches: 4. The CDR3: CATSRGGGLADTGELFF. CDR3 bases: TGTGCCACCAGCAGAGGGGGGGGACTAGCGGACACCGGGGAGCTGTTTTTT.

The chain combines TRBV6-5 with TRBJ2-7; 13 bases are shared with TRBD2. Germline V gene sequence: CDR1 MNHEY, CDR2 SVGAGI. The CDR3 runs 14 residues. J was trimmed by 7 bases and V by 6 bases; bases with no gene match: 6. CDR3 coding DNA: TGTGCCAGCAGGACTAGCGGGGGGTTGCGGGAGCAGTACTTC. It translates to CASRTSGGLREQYF.

This clone showed up just a few times. The chain recombines TRBV19 with TRBJ2-7; 8 positions agree with TRBD1. Trimming at V came to 6 bases and at J to 5 bases, leaving 6 bases not matched to a gene. The CDR3 is made up of 13 amino acids. Per the germline V gene, CDR1 is LNHDA and CDR2 is SQIVND (reference sequence). The CDR3 region is CASRVQGVDEQYF. CDR3 in DNA: TGTGCCAGTAGGGTACAGGGGGTAGACGAGCAGTACTTC.

The rearrangement joins TRBV4-1 to TRBJ2-3; TRBD1 is a possible D gene (6 bases). Trimming stripped 2 bases from V and 3 bases from J, with 18 bases between. In germline, CDR1 is MGHRA, CDR2 YSYEKL. The CDR3 spans 17 residues. This CDR3 is CASSQPVTGFGTDTQYF. The CDR3 DNA is TGCGCCAGCAGCCAACCCGTGACAGGTTTTGGGACAGATACGCAGTATTTT.

The V and J genes are TRBV25-1 and TRBJ1-6; maybe TRBD1 (6 bases). Trimming stripped 3 bases from V and 6 bases from J, with 12 bases between. CDR1 and CDR2 (germline): MGHDK, SYGVNS. There are 15 residues in the CDR3. CDR3 in DNA: TGTGCCAGCAGTGACCCAGGGGTGGGTAATTCACCCCTCCACTTT. Protein: CASSDPGVGNSPLHF.

The chain has TRBV7-9 and TRBJ1-1, with 8 bases that match TRBD1. The CDR3 is 14 residues long. Germline V gene lookup returns CDR1 SEHNR and CDR2 FQNEAQ (reference sequence). V was clipped by 5 bases and J by 1 base; unmatched bases: 3. The CDR3 protein is CASSQQGGNTEAFF. DNA of the CDR3: TGTGCCAGCAGCCAACAGGGGGGGAACACTGAAGCTTTCTTT.

The chain carries TRBV6-5 and TRBJ1-5; perhaps TRBD1 as D (5 bases). With 3 bases removed from V and 2 bases from J, the gap between germline ends came to 14 bases. The CDR3 covers 16 residues. In germline, CDR1 is MNHEY, CDR2 SVGAGI. CDR3 sequence (DNA): TGTGCCAGCAGTTATAGTGGCAGGGAGGGCAATCAGCCCCAGCATTTT. Residues: CASSYSGREGNQPQHF.

The V gene is TRBV27, the J gene TRBJ1-2; 9 bases align to TRBD1. Germline V gives CDR1 MNHEY, CDR2 SMNVEV (reference sequence). The CDR3 covers 15 residues. The junction had 12 bases not matched to a gene; V was cut back by 5 bases and J by 8 bases. This CDR3 is CASSPRDRAVKGYTF. The CDR3 coding sequence is TGTGCCAGCAGTCCCAGGGACAGGGCGGTGAAGGGCTACACCTTC.